This T cell receptor beta chain was recovered during a study of cytomegalovirus exposure and HLA in healthy donors. The wider study: From donors who were HLA-typed, an early data release held around 80 million unique TCRs.

PCR involved 60 Vbeta and 13 Jbeta primers. Produced via immunoSEQ multiplex PCR; TCRdb's table is partial and in-frame only. The sample records more than 95,000 clones, roughly 80% being singletons. Germline CDR1 reads LGHNA; CDR2 reads YSLEER. The CDR3 spans 16 residues. V dropped 0 bases and J dropped 7 bases, with 16 bases sitting between them. This rearrangement joins TRBV4-3 to TRBJ2-4; maybe TRBD2 (5 bases). The sequence was obtained from a woman between 45 and 65 years old in good health and CMV-seronegative. The sample consisted of PBMCs. The CDR3 DNA reads as TGCGCCAGCAGCCAAGATGAGGAAGCGGATGGTAACATTCAGTACTTC. Translation: CASSQDEEADGNIQYF.